The 15 T cell receptor beta chains reported below all come from one sample, sequenced in a study of OX40 agonist ivuxolimab in advanced cancers. The data were produced by immunoSEQ multiplex PCR, yet TCRdb's version contains in-frame clones alone and is incomplete. The sample yields more than 70,000 clones, about 85% seen once. The input for sequencing was CD4+ or CD8+ T cells sorted from blood, taken in a trial of the OX40 agonist ivuxolimab. The receptors derive from an adult with an advanced solid tumor such as melanoma, head and neck, liver or kidney cancer.

This clone was counted once. CDR3 protein: CASSSGLAIDTQYF. The CDR3 DNA reads as TGTGCCAGCAGCTCGGGACTAGCGATAGATACGCAGTATTTT. The chain carries TRBV7-9 and TRBJ2-3; 10 bases are shared with TRBD2. The CDR3 extends over 14 amino acids. J gave up 5 bases and V 4 bases, and 3 bases lay outside the gene matches. Germline values: CDR1 SEHNR, CDR2 FQNEAQ (reference sequence).

The chain recombines TRBV6-5 with TRBJ2-7, with 8 bases that match TRBD2. Germline CDR1 reads MNHEY; CDR2 reads SVGAGI. The trim removed 2 bases at V and 6 bases at J, leaving 12 bases unmatched. CDR3 length: 16 residues. DNA of the CDR3: TGTGCCAGCAGTTACGCCTCCGGGACTAGTCCCTCCGAGCAGTACTTC. It codes for CASSYASGTSPSEQYF.

The V call is TRBV4-3, the J call TRBJ2-3; D unclear. This CDR3 is built from 15 residues. The germline CDR1 and CDR2 sequences are LGHNA and YSLEER. Trimming took off 0 bases at V and 5 bases at J, with 12 bases between the two ends. For the CDR3, the DNA is TGCGCCAGCAGCCAAGATCTAGGACCCAAAGATACGCAGTATTTT. Amino acid sequence: CASSQDLGPKDTQYF.

The rearrangement links TRBV16 to TRBJ2-6; TRBD1 matches 9 bases. This CDR3 spans 18 amino acids. Germline CDR1 KGHSY, CDR2 FQNENV. J lost 0 bases, V lost 4 bases, and 7 bases had no gene match. The CDR3 loop is CASSRRRQGGSGANVLTF. CDR3 bases: TGTGCCAGCAGCCGAAGAAGACAGGGGGGCTCTGGGGCCAACGTCCTGACTTTC.

The chain joins TRBV21-1 to TRBJ2-5; the D call in the table, TRBD2, was not verified against the DNA. TRBV21-1 is annotated as a pseudogene. The CDR3 sequence is 14 residues long. In DNA form, the CDR3 reads TGCGGTCCCCCTAGCGGGGGGGGGCAAGAGACCCAGTACTTC. It yields the protein CGPPSGGGQETQYF.

The gene calls are TRBV27 and TRBJ2-3, with D hard to call. This CDR3 contains 14 residues. V was trimmed by 2 bases and J by 0 bases, leaving 6 bases between them. Germline assignment: CDR1 MNHEY and CDR2 SMNVEV (reference sequence). For the CDR3, the DNA is TGTGCCAGCAGTTTAGGACGCAGCACAGATACGCAGTATTTT. It encodes CASSLGRSTDTQYF.

This clone was counted a few times. The chain recombines TRBV30 with TRBJ1-6; possibly TRBD1 for D (5 bases). The germline CDR1 and CDR2 sequences are GTSNPN and SVGIG (reference sequence). This CDR3 spans 12 amino acids. V gave up 5 bases and J gave up 9 bases, with 11 bases separating them. CDR3 nucleotides: TGTGCCTGGGGACACATTGGTTCACCCCTCCACTTT. This translates into CAWGHIGSPLHF.

The CDR3 region is CASSKGAEWGKLFF. The CDR3 DNA is TGTGCCAGCAGCAAAGGGGCGGAATGGGGAAAACTGTTTTTT. The chain combines TRBV7-1 with TRBJ1-4; possibly TRBD1 for D (5 bases). TRBV7-1 counts as an open reading frame of uncertain function. This CDR3 comprises 14 residues. Trimming left V 5 bases short and J 10 bases short, with 17 bases between.

This clone was recorded once. V is TRBV18 and J is TRBJ2-3; tentatively, D is TRBD1 (6 bases). This CDR3 has 13 amino acids. Germline V gives CDR1 KGHSH, CDR2 LQKENI. V was cut by 7 bases and J by 0 bases, with 8 bases left in between. The CDR3 DNA sequence: TGTGCCAGCTTGGACAGTAGCACAGATACGCAGTATTTT. As protein: CASLDSSTDTQYF.

This chain links TRBV30 with TRBJ1-5; D not resolved. V was pared by 0 bases and J by 5 bases, with 8 bases between. The CDR3 contains 13 residues. The V gene's germline CDR1 is GTSNPN and CDR2 SVGIG (reference sequence). CDR3 residues: CAWSVQQDQPQHF. The CDR3 DNA reads TGTGCCTGGAGTGTACAGCAAGATCAGCCCCAGCATTTT.

This chain links TRBV27 with TRBJ2-5; no reliable D call. Germline V gives CDR1 MNHEY, CDR2 SMNVEV (reference sequence). V was shortened by 4 bases and J by 5 bases, with 5 bases between the two germline ends. The CDR3 extends over 11 amino acids. The CDR3 DNA is TGTGCCAGCAGTTCGTCTGAGACCCAGTACTTC. It encodes CASSSSETQYF.

The sample holds a few counts of this clone. The chain is built from TRBV4-2 and TRBJ1-2; a possible D gene is TRBD1 (5 bases). The ends were cut back, 3 bases at V and 4 bases at J, with 12 bases in the middle. The CDR3 is made up of 14 amino acids. The germline V gene has CDR1 LGHNA and CDR2 YNFKEQ. The CDR3 nucleotides read TGTGCCAGCAGCCAGGCCGGGACGGGCTATGGCTACACCTTC. Amino acid sequence: CASSQAGTGYGYTF.

The CDR3 spells CATDRGNTIYF. The CDR3 nucleotides read TGTGCCACCGACAGGGGAAACACCATATATTTT. The rearrangement links TRBV11-2 to TRBJ1-3; D may be TRBD1 (6 bases). Per the germline V gene, CDR1 is SGHAT and CDR2 is FQNNGV. CDR3 length: 11 amino acids. The ends were cut back, 10 bases at V and 4 bases at J, with 8 bases in the middle.

The genes are TRBV7-8 and TRBJ2-7; TRBD1 aligns across 9 bases. The V segment lost 6 bases and the J segment 5 bases; nucleotides outside the gene matches: 14. Germline lookup yields CDR1 SGHVS and CDR2 FQNEAQ. This CDR3 region has 16 residues. Written as DNA, the CDR3 is TGTGCCAGCAGTCGTGGACAGGGGCTATTTAGGAACGAGCAGTACTTC. This codes for CASSRGQGLFRNEQYF. The full variable domain, rest sourced from reference TRBV7-8 and TRBJ2-7, is GAGVSQSPRYKVAKRGQDVALRCDPISGHVSLFWYQQALGQGPEFLTYFQNEAQLDKSGLPSDRFFAERPEGSVSTLKIQRTQQEDSAVYLCASSRGQGLFRNEQYFGPGTRLTVT.

This clone is a singleton in its sample. V and J are TRBV5-1 and TRBJ1-5; 7 bases are a match to TRBD1. V trimming: 1 base; J trimming: 6 bases; junction bases outside the gene matches: 7. Germline V lookup: CDR1 SGHRS, CDR2 YFSETQ. The length of the CDR3 is 15 residues. The CDR3 loop reads CASSLITGDGQPQHF. The CDR3, as DNA: TGCGCCAGCAGCTTGATCACAGGGGACGGTCAGCCCCAGCATTTT.